The 15 T cell receptor beta chains presented below share a single source sample, sequenced in a study of blood T cell repertoires in COVID-19. Libraries were prepared by immunoSEQ multiplex PCR; TCRdb keeps only in-frame clonotypes and omits some of them. The sample yields 200,000 to 300,000 clones, approximately 90% seen once. Input material: peripheral blood. The receptors were gathered from a woman aged 40-49 years with acute or convalescent COVID-19.

CDR3 amino acids: CAWSQGGGYTF. For the CDR3, the DNA is TGTGCCTGGAGCCAGGGGGGAGGCTACACCTTC. V gene TRBV30 combines with J gene TRBJ1-2; TRBD1 matches 7 bases. Germline V lookup: CDR1 GTSNPN, CDR2 SVGIG (reference sequence). V was clipped by 3 bases and J by 8 bases; unmatched bases: 3. The CDR3 length is 11 residues.

The CDR3 loop is CASLQGNTEAFF. In DNA form, the CDR3 reads TGTGCCAGTCTACAGGGCAACACTGAAGCTTTCTTT. J is TRBJ1-1 and V is TRBV19; possible D gene TRBD1, 6 bases. The CDR3 has 12 amino acids. Germline V gene lookup returns CDR1 LNHDA and CDR2 SQIVND (reference sequence). V gave up 8 bases and J gave up 2 bases, with 9 bases separating them. The variable domain in full, with the rest retrieved from reference TRBV19 and TRBJ1-1, is DGGITQSPKYLFRKEGQNVTLSCEQNLNHDAMYWYRQDPGQGLRLIYYSQIVNDFQKGDIAEGYSVSREKKESFPLTVTSAQKNPTAFYLCASLQGNTEAFFGQGTRLTVV.

The chain employs TRBV5-4 and TRBJ1-2; 7 bases agree with TRBD1. V lost 5 bases and J lost 6; bases outside the gene matches: 4. CDR1 is SGHNT and CDR2 is YYREEE in the germline V gene (reference sequence). The CDR3 consists of 12 residues. Here the CDR3 DNA reads TGTGCCAGCAGACTAACAGGGGATGGCTACACCTTC. Its protein product is CASRLTGDGYTF.

The genes are TRBV29-1 and TRBJ1-1, with D tentatively TRBD1 (6 bases). The germline V gene has CDR1 SQVTM and CDR2 ANQGSEA. V was clipped by 7 bases and J by 4 bases, with 22 bases between them. The length of the CDR3 is 15 residues. The CDR3 region is CSGRTYREGSTEAFF. The DNA for the CDR3 is TGCAGCGGACGAACCTACAGGGAGGGGAGCACTGAAGCTTTCTTT.

The V and J genes are TRBV27 and TRBJ2-5; 8 bases match TRBD1. V lost 4 bases, J lost 2 bases, and 6 bases stayed unmatched. Germline V gene data show CDR1 as MNHEY and CDR2 as SMNVEV (reference sequence). CDR3 length: 15 amino acids. The CDR3: CASSSTGASQETQYF. CDR3 DNA: TGTGCCAGCAGTTCGACAGGGGCCTCTCAAGAGACCCAGTACTTC.

The V and J genes are TRBV6-2 or TRBV6-3 and TRBJ2-1; the match to TRBD2 covers 8 bases. The trim removed 6 bases at V and 4 bases at J, leaving 17 bases unmatched. Germline lookup yields CDR1 MNHEY and CDR2 SVGEGT. The CDR3 covers 18 residues. The CDR3: CASSPLRGVAGQYNEQFF. The CDR3 region has the DNA TGTGCCAGCAGCCCCCTCCGAGGAGTAGCGGGGCAATACAATGAGCAGTTCTTC.

This clone has only one observation. This sequence joins TRBV6-6 and TRBJ1-2, with D perhaps TRBD1 (5 bases). Germline loops: CDR1 MNHNY, CDR2 SVGAGI (reference sequence). This CDR3 contains 13 residues. The germline V and J ends were trimmed by 5 bases and 6 bases, with 13 bases remaining between them. The CDR3 sequence: CASSVDSSNGYTF. The CDR3 nucleotides read TGTGCCAGCAGTGTCGACAGCTCTAATGGCTACACCTTC.

The CDR3 nucleotides read TGTGCCAGTAGTGAGGTGCGCGGGGAAGGCACAGATACGCAGTATTTT. Its translation: CASSEVRGEGTDTQYF. J is TRBJ2-3 and V is TRBV19; D is possibly TRBD2 (6 bases). Germline CDR1 and CDR2: LNHDA and SQIVND (reference sequence). The CDR3 covers 16 residues. V was pared by 5 bases and J by 1 base, with 16 bases between.

V gene TRBV18 combines with J gene TRBJ1-3; D remains unclear. The CDR3 is 15 residues long. Between the trimmed V and J ends, which lost 0 bases and 0 bases, there was a span of 6 bases. CDR1 KGHSH and CDR2 LQKENI come from the germline V gene. As DNA, the CDR3 is TGTGCCAGCTCACCACCACCGGTCTCTGGAAACACCATATATTTT. This codes for CASSPPPVSGNTIYF.

For the CDR3, the DNA is TGTGCCAGTAAACTAACGGCCCGTAATGAAAAACTGTTTTTT. Its protein product is CASKLTARNEKLFF. The gene calls are TRBV19 and TRBJ1-4; D is undetermined. Trimming cost V 7 bases and J 4 bases, with 13 bases left between them. Germline lookup yields CDR1 LNHDA and CDR2 SQIVND (reference sequence). The CDR3 has 14 residues. The full variable domain, in which reference TRBV19 and TRBJ1-4 provide the parts outside the CDR3, is DGGITQSPKYLFRKEGQNVTLSCEQNLNHDAMYWYRQDPGQGLRLIYYSQIVNDFQKGDIAEGYSVSREKKESFPLTVTSAQKNPTAFYLCASKLTARNEKLFFGSGTQLSVL.

The J gene is TRBJ2-5, the V gene TRBV7-8; 12 positions match TRBD2. The CDR3 has 17 amino acids. J gave up 5 bases and V 5 bases, and 12 bases lay outside the gene matches. CDR1 and CDR2 from the germline V gene are SGHVS and FQNEAQ. CDR3 sequence reads: CASSPVTPSGGGETQYF. The CDR3 nucleotides are TGTGCCAGCAGCCCTGTAACACCTAGCGGGGGGGGTGAGACCCAGTACTTC.

The V gene is TRBV9, the J gene TRBJ1-2; 7 bases line up with TRBD1. The junction had 7 bases not matched to a gene; V was cut back by 3 bases and J by 5 bases. The germline V gene has CDR1 SGDLS and CDR2 YYNGEE. The CDR3 runs to 14 residues. As DNA, the CDR3 is TGTGCCAGCAGCGACTCGACAGGGCTTTATGGCTACACCTTC. It codes for CASSDSTGLYGYTF.

This chain links TRBV5-1 with TRBJ1-1, with TRBD1 matching 12 bases. Germline V gene lookup returns CDR1 SGHRS and CDR2 YFSETQ. Trimming took 4 bases from V and 0 from J; bases not matched to a gene: 4. The CDR3 spans 16 residues. The CDR3 DNA reads TGCGCCAGCAGCGCGGGACAGGGGGCCGTGAACACTGAAGCTTTCTTT. It codes for CASSAGQGAVNTEAFF.

The J gene is TRBJ1-5, the V gene TRBV10-3; 12 bases fit TRBD1. The V gene end was trimmed by 9 bases and the J gene end by 7 bases; junction bases not matched to a gene: 7. This CDR3 is 14 amino acids long. Germline V lookup: CDR1 ENHRY, CDR2 SYGVKD. The DNA for the CDR3 is TGTGCCATTTCCGGGACAGGGGGCGGGCAGCCCCAGCATTTT. Translated, it gives CAISGTGGGQPQHF.

The CDR3 loop reads CASSRTGRAEAFF. The CDR3 nucleotides read TGTGCCAGCAGCCGAACAGGGAGGGCTGAAGCTTTCTTT. V and J are TRBV12-3 or TRBV12-4 and TRBJ1-1; TRBD1 might be the D (6 bases). Trimming took off 6 bases at V and 6 bases at J, with 14 bases between the two ends. CDR3 size: 13 residues.